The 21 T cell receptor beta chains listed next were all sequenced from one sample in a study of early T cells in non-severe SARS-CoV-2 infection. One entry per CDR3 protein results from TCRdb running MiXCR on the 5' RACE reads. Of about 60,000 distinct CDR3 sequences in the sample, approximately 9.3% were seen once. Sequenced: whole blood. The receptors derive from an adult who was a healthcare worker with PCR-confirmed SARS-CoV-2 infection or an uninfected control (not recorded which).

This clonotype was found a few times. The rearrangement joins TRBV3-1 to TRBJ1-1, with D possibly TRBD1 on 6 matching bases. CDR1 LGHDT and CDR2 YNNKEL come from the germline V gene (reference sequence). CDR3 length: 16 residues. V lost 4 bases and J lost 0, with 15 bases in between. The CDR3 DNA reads TGTGCCAGCAGCCCGCCGATGGGACATATGAACACTGAAGCTTTCTTT. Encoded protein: CASSPPMGHMNTEAFF.

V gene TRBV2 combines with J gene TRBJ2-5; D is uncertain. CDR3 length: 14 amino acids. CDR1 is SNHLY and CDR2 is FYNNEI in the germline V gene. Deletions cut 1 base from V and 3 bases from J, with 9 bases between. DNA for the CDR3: TGTGCCAGCAGTGAAGTTCTGGGTGAAGAGACCCAGTACTTC. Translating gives CASSEVLGEETQYF.

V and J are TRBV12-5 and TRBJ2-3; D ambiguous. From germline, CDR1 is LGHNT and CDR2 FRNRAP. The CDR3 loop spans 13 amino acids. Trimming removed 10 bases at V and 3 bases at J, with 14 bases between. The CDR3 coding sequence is TGTGCTACTTCCTGGACGGCAACAGATACGCAGTATTTT. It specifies CATSWTATDTQYF.

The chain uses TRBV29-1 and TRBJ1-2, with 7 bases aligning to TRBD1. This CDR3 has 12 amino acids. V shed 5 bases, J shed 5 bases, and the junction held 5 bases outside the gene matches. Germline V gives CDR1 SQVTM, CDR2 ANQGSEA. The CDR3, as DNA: TGCAGCGTTAAGGAGACAGGGTATGGCTACACCTTC. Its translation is CSVKETGYGYTF.

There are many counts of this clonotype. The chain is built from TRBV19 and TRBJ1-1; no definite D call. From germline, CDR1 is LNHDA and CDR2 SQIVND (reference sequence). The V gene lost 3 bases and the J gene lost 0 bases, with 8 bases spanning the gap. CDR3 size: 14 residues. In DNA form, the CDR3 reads TGTGCCAGTAGTATCGGTATCATGAACACTGAAGCTTTCTTT. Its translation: CASSIGIMNTEAFF. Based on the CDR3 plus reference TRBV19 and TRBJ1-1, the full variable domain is DGGITQSPKYLFRKEGQNVTLSCEQNLNHDAMYWYRQDPGQGLRLIYYSQIVNDFQKGDIAEGYSVSREKKESFPLTVTSAQKNPTAFYLCASSIGIMNTEAFFGQGTRLTVV.

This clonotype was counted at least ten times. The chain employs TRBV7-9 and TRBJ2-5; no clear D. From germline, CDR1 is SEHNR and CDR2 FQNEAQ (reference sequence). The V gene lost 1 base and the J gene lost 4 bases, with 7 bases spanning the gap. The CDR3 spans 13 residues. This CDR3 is CASSLDARETQYF. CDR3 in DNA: TGTGCCAGCAGCTTAGATGCTCGAGAGACCCAGTACTTC.

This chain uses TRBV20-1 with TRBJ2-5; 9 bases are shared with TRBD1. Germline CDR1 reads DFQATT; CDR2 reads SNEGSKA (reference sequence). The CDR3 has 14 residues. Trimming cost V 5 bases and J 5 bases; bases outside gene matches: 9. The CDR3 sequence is CSAPNTGQGETQYF. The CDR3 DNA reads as TGCAGTGCTCCTAATACAGGACAGGGGGAGACCCAGTACTTC.

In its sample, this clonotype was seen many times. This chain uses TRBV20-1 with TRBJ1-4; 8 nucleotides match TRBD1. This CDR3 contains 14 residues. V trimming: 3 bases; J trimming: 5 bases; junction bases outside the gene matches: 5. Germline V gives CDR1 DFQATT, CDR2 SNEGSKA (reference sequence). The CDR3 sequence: CSARDRTGNEKLFF. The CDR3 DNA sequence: TGCAGTGCTAGGGACAGGACAGGGAATGAAAAACTGTTTTTT.

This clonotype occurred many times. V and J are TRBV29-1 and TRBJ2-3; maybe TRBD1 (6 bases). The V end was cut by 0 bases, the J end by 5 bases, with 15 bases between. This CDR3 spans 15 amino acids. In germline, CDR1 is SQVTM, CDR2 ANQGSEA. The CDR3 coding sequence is TGCAGCGTTGAAGATAGAACAGGGTCAGTAGATACGCAGTATTTT. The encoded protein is CSVEDRTGSVDTQYF.

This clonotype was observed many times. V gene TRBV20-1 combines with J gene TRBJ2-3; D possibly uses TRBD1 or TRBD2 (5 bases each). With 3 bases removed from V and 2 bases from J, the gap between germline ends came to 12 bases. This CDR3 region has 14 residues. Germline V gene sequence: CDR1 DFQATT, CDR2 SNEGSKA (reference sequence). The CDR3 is CSASPGGPTDTQYF. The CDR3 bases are TGCAGTGCTAGCCCTGGGGGACCCACAGATACGCAGTATTTT.

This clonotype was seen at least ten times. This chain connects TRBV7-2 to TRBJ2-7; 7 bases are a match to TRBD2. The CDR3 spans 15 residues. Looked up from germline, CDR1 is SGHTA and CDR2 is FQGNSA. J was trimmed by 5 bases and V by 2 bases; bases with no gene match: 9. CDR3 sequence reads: CASSLRAGAPDEQYF. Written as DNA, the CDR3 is TGTGCCAGCAGCTTACGGGCGGGAGCTCCGGACGAGCAGTACTTC. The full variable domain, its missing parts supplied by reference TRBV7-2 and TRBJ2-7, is GAGVSQSPSNKVTEKGKDVELRCDPISGHTALYWYRQSLGQGLEFLIYFQGNSAPDKSGLPSDRFSAERTGGSVSTLTIQRTQQEDSAVYLCASSLRAGAPDEQYFGPGTRLTVT.

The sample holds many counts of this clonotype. DNA for the CDR3: TGCAGCGTTAAAGTGACTACCACTGCACTGGATACGCAGTATTTT. Translating gives CSVKVTTTALDTQYF. The rearrangement uses TRBV29-1 and TRBJ2-3; a possible D gene is TRBD2 (5 bases). The V and J ends lost 5 bases and 6 bases respectively, with 21 bases between them. This CDR3 has 15 residues. Germline values: CDR1 SQVTM, CDR2 ANQGSEA.

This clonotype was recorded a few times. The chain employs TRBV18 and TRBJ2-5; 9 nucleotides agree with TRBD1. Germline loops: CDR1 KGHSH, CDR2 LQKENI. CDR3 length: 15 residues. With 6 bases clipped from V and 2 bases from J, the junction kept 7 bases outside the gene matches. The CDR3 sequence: CASSPGTGYQETQYF. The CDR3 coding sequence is TGTGCCAGCTCGCCCGGGACAGGGTATCAAGAGACCCAGTACTTC.

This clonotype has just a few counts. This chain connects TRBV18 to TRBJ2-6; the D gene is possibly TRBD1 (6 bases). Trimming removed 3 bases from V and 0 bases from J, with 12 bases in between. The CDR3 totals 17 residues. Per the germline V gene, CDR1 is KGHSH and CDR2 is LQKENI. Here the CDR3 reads CASSPGRGHSGANVLTF. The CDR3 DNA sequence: TGTGCCAGCTCACCGGGCAGGGGCCACTCTGGGGCCAACGTCCTGACTTTC.

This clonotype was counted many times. Here the CDR3 reads CASSLEPEETQYF. CDR3 DNA sequence: TGCGCCAGCAGCTTGGAGCCAGAAGAGACCCAGTACTTC. V usage is TRBV5-1 and J usage is TRBJ2-5; the D is unclear. The ends were cut back, 0 bases at V and 3 bases at J, with 6 bases in the middle. Germline-derived CDR1 and CDR2 are SGHRS and YFSETQ. This CDR3 is 13 amino acids long.

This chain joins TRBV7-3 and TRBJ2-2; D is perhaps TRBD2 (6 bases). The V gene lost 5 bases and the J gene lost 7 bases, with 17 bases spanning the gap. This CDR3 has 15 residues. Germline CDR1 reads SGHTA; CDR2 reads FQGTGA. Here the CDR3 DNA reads TGTGCCAGCAGCCCGCGACTAGTCCAGAACGGGGAGCTGTTTTTT. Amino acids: CASSPRLVQNGELFF.

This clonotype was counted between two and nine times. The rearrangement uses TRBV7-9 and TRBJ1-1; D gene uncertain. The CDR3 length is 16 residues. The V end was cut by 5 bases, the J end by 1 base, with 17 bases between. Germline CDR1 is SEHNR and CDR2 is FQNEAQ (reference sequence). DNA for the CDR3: TGTGCCAGCAGCGTTCCCATTGTCCAGCAGAACACTGAAGCTTTCTTT. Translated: CASSVPIVQQNTEAFF.

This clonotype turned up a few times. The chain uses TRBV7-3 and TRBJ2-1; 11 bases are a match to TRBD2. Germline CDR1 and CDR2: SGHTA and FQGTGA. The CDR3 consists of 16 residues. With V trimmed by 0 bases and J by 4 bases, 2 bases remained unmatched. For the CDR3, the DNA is TGTGCCAGCAGCTTAACTAGCGGGAGGGTTTACAATGAGCAGTTCTTC. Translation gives CASSLTSGRVYNEQFF. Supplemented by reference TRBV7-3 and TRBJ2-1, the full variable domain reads GAGVSQTPSNKVTEKGKYVELRCDPISGHTALYWYRQSLGQGPEFLIYFQGTGAADDSGLPNDRFFAVRPEGSVSTLKIQRTERGDSAVYLCASSLTSGRVYNEQFFGPGTRLTVL.

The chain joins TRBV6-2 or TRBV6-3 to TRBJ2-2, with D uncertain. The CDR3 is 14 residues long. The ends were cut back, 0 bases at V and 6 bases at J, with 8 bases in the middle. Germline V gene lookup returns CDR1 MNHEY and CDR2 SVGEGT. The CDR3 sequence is CASSYSEGAGELFF. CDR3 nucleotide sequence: TGTGCCAGCAGTTACTCAGAAGGAGCCGGGGAGCTGTTTTTT.

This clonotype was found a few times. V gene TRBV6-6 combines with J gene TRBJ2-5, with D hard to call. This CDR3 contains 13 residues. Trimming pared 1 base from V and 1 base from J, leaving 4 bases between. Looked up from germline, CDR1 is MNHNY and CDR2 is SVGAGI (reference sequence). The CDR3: CASSYLAQETQYF. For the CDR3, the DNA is TGTGCCAGCAGTTACTTGGCCCAAGAGACCCAGTACTTC.

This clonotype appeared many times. The CDR3 region is CASSARLAGIYNEQFF. For the CDR3, the DNA is TGTGCCAGCAGTGCACGACTAGCGGGGATCTACAATGAGCAGTTCTTC. This chain uses TRBV6-2 or TRBV6-3 with TRBJ2-1; TRBD2 matches at 11 bases. V lost 5 bases to trimming and J lost 3 bases; unmatched junction nucleotides: 6. Germline loops: CDR1 MNHEY, CDR2 SVGEGT. This CDR3 is built from 16 residues.